A single sample gave rise to the 30 T cell receptor beta chains below, sequenced in a study of shared clonotypes between healthy human individuals. The protocol was immunoSEQ multiplex PCR, while the TCRdb copy is restricted to in-frame clones and leaves out a portion. The sample gives 450,000 to 550,000 clones, 75% to 85% of which show up once; about an eighth is in the top ten. The sequencing input was PBMCs. The receptors here all came from a woman in her forties in good health. Some clones in this sample may be carry-over from other donors' samples.

The chain employs TRBV19 and TRBJ1-2, with D unresolved. Trimming removed 3 bases at V and 4 bases at J, with 18 bases between. CDR1 and CDR2 (germline): LNHDA, SQIVND (reference sequence). The CDR3 has 16 residues. The CDR3 sequence: CASSMAVRDPRYGYTF. DNA for the CDR3: TGTGCCAGTAGTATGGCGGTGCGGGATCCCCGCTATGGCTACACCTTC.

This clone occurred once. The rearrangement joins TRBV29-1 to TRBJ2-5; 9 bases line up with TRBD1. The end of the DNA aligns better with TRBJ2-7, so the J call may be wrong. The CDR3 sequence is 14 residues long. In germline, CDR1 is SQVTM, CDR2 ANQGSEA. The CDR3 is CSVKTGGFSYEQYF. The CDR3 DNA is TGCAGCGTAAAAACAGGGGGCTTCTCCTACGAGCAGTACTTC.

The rearrangement joins TRBV6-6 to TRBJ2-1; D not resolved. Germline values: CDR1 MNHNY, CDR2 SVGAGI (reference sequence). The V gene lost 5 bases and the J gene lost 0 bases, with 11 bases spanning the gap. The CDR3 contains 15 residues. The CDR3 protein is CASSKILSSYNEQFF. As DNA, the CDR3 is TGTGCCAGCAGTAAGATACTCAGCTCCTACAATGAGCAGTTCTTC.

The chain carries TRBV28 and TRBJ2-1, with D tentatively TRBD1 or TRBD2 (5 bases each). This CDR3 has 13 residues. V was trimmed by 5 bases and J by 7 bases, leaving 12 bases between them. Germline V gives CDR1 MDHEN, CDR2 SYDVKM. CDR3 protein: CASSPAWGNEQFF. The CDR3 coding sequence is TGTGCCAGCAGTCCCGCCTGGGGGAATGAGCAGTTCTTC. Together with reference TRBV28 and TRBJ2-1, the CDR3 gives the full variable domain: DVKVTQSSRYLVKRTGEKVFLECVQDMDHENMFWYRQDPGLGLRLIYFSYDVKMKEKGDIPEGYSVSREKKERFSLILESASTNQTSMYLCASSPAWGNEQFFGPGTRLTVL.

This rearrangement joins TRBV7-8 to TRBJ2-3; D is unresolved. The V end lost 4 bases, the J end lost 1 base, and 12 bases lay between the germline ends. The CDR3 sequence is 15 residues long. CDR1 and CDR2 from the germline V gene are SGHVS and FQNEAQ. CDR3 region: CASSSRATGTDTQYF. CDR3 DNA: TGTGCCAGCAGCTCCCGGGCTACGGGCACAGATACGCAGTATTTT. The variable domain in full, with the rest retrieved from reference TRBV7-8 and TRBJ2-3, is GAGVSQSPRYKVAKRGQDVALRCDPISGHVSLFWYQQALGQGPEFLTYFQNEAQLDKSGLPSDRFFAERPEGSVSTLKIQRTQQEDSAVYLCASSSRATGTDTQYFGPGTRLTVL.

This sequence joins TRBV15 and TRBJ1-1, with TRBD1 identical over 9 bases. The V gene's germline CDR1 is LNHNV and CDR2 YYDKDF (reference sequence). This CDR3 is 15 amino acids long. J gave up 7 bases and V 3 bases, and 9 bases lay outside the gene matches. The CDR3 protein is CATSRDRGGWVEAFF. The CDR3, as DNA: TGTGCCACCAGCAGGGACAGGGGAGGCTGGGTTGAAGCTTTCTTT.

The rearrangement uses TRBV5-5 and TRBJ1-1; D gene uncertain. Germline V gene sequence: CDR1 SGHKS, CDR2 YYEKEE (reference sequence). There are 13 residues in the CDR3. Trimming left V 0 bases short and J 4 bases short, with 7 bases between. CDR3 loop: CASSLEWGTEAFF. The CDR3 DNA reads TGTGCCAGCAGCTTGGAATGGGGCACTGAAGCTTTCTTT.

Only one count was recorded for this clone. The chain is built from TRBV19 and TRBJ2-5; D possibly corresponds to TRBD2 (5 bases). The CDR3 spans 13 residues. The V end was cut by 3 bases, the J end by 2 bases, with 7 bases between. CDR1 and CDR2 from the germline V gene are LNHDA and SQIVND (reference sequence). The CDR3 spells CASSIKRQETQYF. The CDR3, as DNA: TGTGCCAGTAGTATCAAGCGGCAAGAGACCCAGTACTTC. Full variable domain (remainder filled in from reference TRBV19 and TRBJ2-5): DGGITQSPKYLFRKEGQNVTLSCEQNLNHDAMYWYRQDPGQGLRLIYYSQIVNDFQKGDIAEGYSVSREKKESFPLTVTSAQKNPTAFYLCASSIKRQETQYFGPGTRLLVL.

The rearrangement uses TRBV20-1 and TRBJ1-1; D uncertain. CDR3 length equals 11 residues. Germline CDR1 and CDR2: DFQATT and SNEGSKA (reference sequence). V was cut by 0 bases and J by 10 bases, with 9 bases left in between. The CDR3 reads CSARENPGAFF. In nucleotides, the CDR3 is TGCAGTGCTAGAGAGAATCCAGGAGCTTTCTTT.

The rearrangement uses TRBV7-2 and TRBJ2-1; 12 nucleotides agree with TRBD2. J gave up 6 bases and V 3 bases, and 3 bases lay outside the gene matches. Germline CDR1 reads SGHTA; CDR2 reads FQGNSA. The CDR3 contains 15 residues. CDR3: CASSFRLAGANEQFF. CDR3 nucleotide sequence: TGTGCCAGCAGCTTTAGACTAGCGGGAGCCAATGAGCAGTTCTTC.

This chain uses TRBV10-2 with TRBJ2-1; D is ambiguous. Deletions cut 8 bases from V and 5 bases from J, with 16 bases between. CDR1 WSHSY and CDR2 SAAADI come from the germline V gene. The length of the CDR3 is 14 residues. The CDR3 is CASEDPFPHNEQFF. The DNA of the CDR3 is TGCGCCAGCGAGGACCCCTTCCCTCACAATGAGCAGTTCTTC.

This chain connects TRBV2 to TRBJ1-2; TRBD1 agrees at 9 bases. This CDR3 is built from 14 residues. Germline V gene data show CDR1 as SNHLY and CDR2 as FYNNEI. J lost 7 bases, V lost 6 bases, and 9 bases had no gene match. Here the CDR3 DNA reads TGTGCCAGCAGCCGGGACAGGGTCGATATTGGCTACACCTTC. This translates into CASSRDRVDIGYTF. Full variable domain (outside the CDR3, taken from reference TRBV2 and TRBJ1-2): EPEVTQTPSHQVTQMGQEVILRCVPISNHLYFYWYRQILGQKVEFLVSFYNNEISEKSEIFDDQFSVERPDGSNFTLKIRSTKLEDSAMYFCASSRDRVDIGYTFGSGTRLTVV.

This rearrangement joins TRBV28 to TRBJ1-5, with D unresolved. In germline, CDR1 is MDHEN, CDR2 SYDVKM. The CDR3 runs to 12 residues. With 7 bases removed from V and 1 base from J, the gap between germline ends came to 5 bases. This CDR3 reads CASTVSNQPQHF. The CDR3 region has the DNA TGTGCCAGCACGGTGAGCAATCAGCCCCAGCATTTT.

J is TRBJ2-3 and V is TRBV5-7; D remains ambiguous. TRBV5-7 is given ORF status, its function remaining uncertain. V shed 1 base and J shed 3 bases, with 3 bases lying between them. This CDR3 has 12 amino acids. The CDR3 bases are TGTGCCAGCAGCTTGTGGACAGATACGCAGTATTTT. This encodes CASSLWTDTQYF.

J is TRBJ1-4 and V is TRBV7-9; D is perhaps TRBD1 (6 bases). The CDR3 runs to 17 residues. Trimming shortened V by 5 bases and J by 2 bases, and 18 bases separated the two germline ends. Germline V lookup: CDR1 SEHNR, CDR2 FQNEAQ (reference sequence). CDR3 in amino acids: CASSPPKGGPTNEKLFF. CDR3 in DNA: TGTGCCAGCAGCCCCCCAAAAGGGGGGCCTACTAATGAAAAACTGTTTTTT.

J is TRBJ2-7 and V is TRBV28, with D tentatively TRBD1 (6 bases). The V gene lost 6 bases and the J gene lost 3 bases, with 21 bases spanning the gap. The CDR3 loop spans 16 amino acids. CDR1 and CDR2 from the germline V gene are MDHEN and SYDVKM. Here the CDR3 reads CASSPRVGARFYEQYF. CDR3 coding DNA: TGTGCCAGCAGCCCAAGGGTGGGGGCAAGGTTCTACGAGCAGTACTTC.

V is TRBV5-1 and J is TRBJ2-7, with D possibly being TRBD1 (5 bases). The CDR3 totals 16 residues. Between the trimmed V and J ends, which lost 3 bases and 2 bases, there was a span of 18 bases. The V gene's germline CDR1 is SGHRS and CDR2 YFSETQ. CDR3 nucleotides: TGCGCCAGCAGCTCCCTTGGGTTGACAGTCACCTACGAGCAGTACTTC. Encoded protein: CASSSLGLTVTYEQYF.

V usage is TRBV5-1 and J usage is TRBJ2-1, with 7 bases identical to TRBD2. This CDR3 has 15 amino acids. The V segment lost 0 bases and the J segment 6 bases; nucleotides outside the gene matches: 6. Germline assignment: CDR1 SGHRS and CDR2 YFSETQ. The CDR3 protein is CASSLGETSRNEQFF. The CDR3 region has the DNA TGCGCCAGCAGCTTGGGTGAGACTAGCCGCAATGAGCAGTTCTTC.

The chain links TRBV9 to TRBJ2-5, with D possibly TRBD2 on 6 matching bases. CDR1 and CDR2 (germline): SGDLS, YYNGEE. V shed 4 bases and J shed 4 bases, with 14 bases lying between them. CDR3 length equals 14 residues. CDR3 residues: CASSPPRGRETQYF. CDR3 DNA sequence: TGTGCCAGCAGCCCGCCCCGGGGGAGAGAGACCCAGTACTTC.

This chain joins TRBV2 and TRBJ2-7, with unresolved D. Germline-derived CDR1 and CDR2 are SNHLY and FYNNEI. The CDR3 spans 10 residues. The ends were cut back, 6 bases at V and 3 bases at J, with 3 bases in the middle. In DNA form, the CDR3 reads TGTGCCAGCAGGTACTACGAGCAGTACTTC. Encoded protein: CASRYYEQYF.

This chain uses TRBV18 with TRBJ1-2; D is uncertain. The V and J ends lost 4 bases and 0 bases respectively, with 18 bases between them. The CDR3 is 17 amino acids. Germline V gene data show CDR1 as KGHSH and CDR2 as LQKENI. The CDR3 DNA reads as TGTGCCAGCTCACTTAACTCGGCGGGAATTTCTAACTATGGCTACACCTTC. Protein product: CASSLNSAGISNYGYTF.

The chain couples TRBV7-3 to TRBJ2-6; TRBD1 aligns across 8 bases. V was pared by 5 bases and J by 1 base, with 10 bases of the junction left unmatched. The germline CDR1 and CDR2 sequences are SGHTA and FQGTGA. This CDR3 is built from 18 residues. As DNA, the CDR3 is TGTGCCAGCAGCGAACCGGGGACAGGCCTATCTGGGGCCAACGTCCTGACTTTC. Translating gives CASSEPGTGLSGANVLTF. Drawing the rest from reference TRBV7-3 and TRBJ2-6, the complete variable domain is GAGVSQTPSNKVTEKGKYVELRCDPISGHTALYWYRQSLGQGPEFLIYFQGTGAADDSGLPNDRFFAVRPEGSVSTLKIQRTERGDSAVYLCASSEPGTGLSGANVLTFGAGSRLTVL.

A word on this clone: A much bigger clone sits one base away, suggesting this may be a read error. J is TRBJ1-2 and V is TRBV6-1; no clear D. Germline lookup yields CDR1 MNHNS and CDR2 SASEGT. The CDR3 length is 11 residues. CDR3 coding DNA: TGTGCCAGCCGCCTCGACTATGGCTACGCCTTC. It codes for CASRLDYGYAF.

A few counts support this clone. The V gene is TRBV19, the J gene TRBJ2-3; the D is unclear. This CDR3 is 13 amino acids long. Germline V gene data show CDR1 as LNHDA and CDR2 as SQIVND (reference sequence). Trimming left V 7 bases short and J 6 bases short, with 14 bases between. The CDR3 sequence is CASTGPFRDTQYF. CDR3 DNA: TGTGCCAGTACCGGGCCCTTCAGGGATACGCAGTATTTT.

CDR3: CASSSGQTYEQYF. The CDR3 DNA reads TGTGCCAGCAGTTCGGGACAGACCTACGAGCAGTACTTC. The V call is TRBV27, the J call TRBJ2-7; 7 bases map to TRBD1. Germline values: CDR1 MNHEY, CDR2 SMNVEV (reference sequence). This CDR3 contains 13 residues. Trimming cost V 4 bases and J 2 bases; bases outside gene matches: 2.

The chain recombines TRBV28 with TRBJ1-2; unclear D gene. Per germline, CDR1 MDHEN and CDR2 SYDVKM. V was pared by 5 bases and J by 6 bases, with 16 bases between. The CDR3 totals 14 residues. In DNA form, the CDR3 reads TGTGCCAGCAGTCTCCCCCTGAAAAGAGATGGCTACACCTTC. Protein sequence: CASSLPLKRDGYTF.

The chain employs TRBV6-1 and TRBJ1-1; possible D gene TRBD1, 5 bases. Trimming shortened V by 7 bases and J by 0 bases, and 12 bases separated the two germline ends. The CDR3 length is 14 residues. Germline CDR1 reads MNHNS; CDR2 reads SASEGT. As DNA, the CDR3 is TGTGCCAGCACCCAATCGGGGGTGAACACTGAAGCTTTCTTT. Translating it yields CASTQSGVNTEAFF.

The V and J genes are TRBV5-1 and TRBJ2-1; a possible D gene is TRBD1 (6 bases). Trimming removed 2 bases at V and 5 bases at J, with 11 bases between. From germline, CDR1 is SGHRS and CDR2 YFSETQ. The CDR3 is 14 amino acids. This CDR3 is CASSLQGRDNEQFF. The DNA for the CDR3 is TGCGCCAGCAGCTTACAGGGCAGGGACAATGAGCAGTTCTTC.

The rearrangement uses TRBV10-2 and TRBJ2-2; 11 bases line up with TRBD2. V was pared by 7 bases and J by 5 bases, with 12 bases of the junction left unmatched. The CDR3 has 17 residues. The germline V gene has CDR1 WSHSY and CDR2 SAAADI. CDR3 protein: CASTDPGLAGFTGELFF. Here the CDR3 DNA reads TGCGCCAGCACCGACCCCGGACTAGCGGGTTTTACCGGGGAGCTGTTTTTT.

This chain uses TRBV7-2 with TRBJ2-5; the match to TRBD2 covers 7 bases. Germline lookup yields CDR1 SGHTA and CDR2 FQGNSA. Trimming cost V 1 base and J 5 bases; bases outside gene matches: 4. The CDR3 spans 14 residues. The CDR3 nucleotides read TGTGCCAGCAGCTTAGGGGTGGGGGGGGAGACCCAGTACTTC. It yields the protein CASSLGVGGETQYF.